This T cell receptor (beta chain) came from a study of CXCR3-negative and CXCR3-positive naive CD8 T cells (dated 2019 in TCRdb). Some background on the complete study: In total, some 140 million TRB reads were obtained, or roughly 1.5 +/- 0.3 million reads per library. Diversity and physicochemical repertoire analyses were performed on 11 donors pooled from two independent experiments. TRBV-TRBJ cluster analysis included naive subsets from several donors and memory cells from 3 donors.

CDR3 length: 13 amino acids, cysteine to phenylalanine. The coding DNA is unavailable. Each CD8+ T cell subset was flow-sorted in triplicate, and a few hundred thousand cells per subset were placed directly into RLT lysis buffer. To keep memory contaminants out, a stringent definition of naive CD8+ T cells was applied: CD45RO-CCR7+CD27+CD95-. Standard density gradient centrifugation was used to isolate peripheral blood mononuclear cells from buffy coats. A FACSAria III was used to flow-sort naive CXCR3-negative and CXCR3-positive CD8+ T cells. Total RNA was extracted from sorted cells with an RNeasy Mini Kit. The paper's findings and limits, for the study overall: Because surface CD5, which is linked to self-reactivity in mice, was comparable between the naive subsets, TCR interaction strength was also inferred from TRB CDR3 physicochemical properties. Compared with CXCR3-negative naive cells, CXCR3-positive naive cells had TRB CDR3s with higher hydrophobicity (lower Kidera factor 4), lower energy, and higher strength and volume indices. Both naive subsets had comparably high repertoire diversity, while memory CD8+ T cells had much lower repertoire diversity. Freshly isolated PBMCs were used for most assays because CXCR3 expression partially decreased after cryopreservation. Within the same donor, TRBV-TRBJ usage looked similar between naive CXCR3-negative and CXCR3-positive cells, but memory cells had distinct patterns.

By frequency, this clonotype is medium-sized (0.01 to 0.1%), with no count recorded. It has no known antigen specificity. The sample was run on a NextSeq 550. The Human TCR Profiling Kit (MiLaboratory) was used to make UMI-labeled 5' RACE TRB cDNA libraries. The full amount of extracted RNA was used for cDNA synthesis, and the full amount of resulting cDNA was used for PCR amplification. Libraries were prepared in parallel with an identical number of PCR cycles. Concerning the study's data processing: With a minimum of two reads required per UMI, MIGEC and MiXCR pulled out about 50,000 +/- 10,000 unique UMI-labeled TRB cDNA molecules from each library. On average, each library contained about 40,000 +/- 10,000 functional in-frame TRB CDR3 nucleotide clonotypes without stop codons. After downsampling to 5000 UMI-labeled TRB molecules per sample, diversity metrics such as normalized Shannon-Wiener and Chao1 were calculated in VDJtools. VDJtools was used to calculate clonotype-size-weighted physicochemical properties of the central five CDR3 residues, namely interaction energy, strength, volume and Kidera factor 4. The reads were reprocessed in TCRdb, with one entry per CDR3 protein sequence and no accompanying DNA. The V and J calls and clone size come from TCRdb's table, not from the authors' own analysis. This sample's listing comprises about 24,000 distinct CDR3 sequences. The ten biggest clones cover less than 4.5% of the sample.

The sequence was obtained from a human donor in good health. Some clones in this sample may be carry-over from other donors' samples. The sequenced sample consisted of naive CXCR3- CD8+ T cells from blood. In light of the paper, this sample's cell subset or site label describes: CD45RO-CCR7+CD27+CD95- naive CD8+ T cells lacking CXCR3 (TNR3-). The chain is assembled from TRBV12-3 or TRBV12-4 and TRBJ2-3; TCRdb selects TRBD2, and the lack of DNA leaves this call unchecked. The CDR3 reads CATGLADTDTQYF.